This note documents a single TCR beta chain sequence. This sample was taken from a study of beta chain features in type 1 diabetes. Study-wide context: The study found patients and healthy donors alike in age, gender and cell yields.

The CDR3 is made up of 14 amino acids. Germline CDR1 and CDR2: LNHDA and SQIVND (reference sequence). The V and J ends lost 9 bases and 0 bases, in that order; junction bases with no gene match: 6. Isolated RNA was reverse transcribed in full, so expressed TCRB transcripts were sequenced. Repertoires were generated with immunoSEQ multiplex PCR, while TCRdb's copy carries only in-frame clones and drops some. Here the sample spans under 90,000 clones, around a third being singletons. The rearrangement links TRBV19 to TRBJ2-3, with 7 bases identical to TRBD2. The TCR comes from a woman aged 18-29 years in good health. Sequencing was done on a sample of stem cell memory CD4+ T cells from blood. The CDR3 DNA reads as TGTGCCAGCCGTAGCGGGCCCAGCACAGATACGCAGTATTTT. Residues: CASRSGPSTDTQYF. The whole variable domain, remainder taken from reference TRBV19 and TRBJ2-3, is DGGITQSPKYLFRKEGQNVTLSCEQNLNHDAMYWYRQDPGQGLRLIYYSQIVNDFQKGDIAEGYSVSREKKESFPLTVTSAQKNPTAFYLCASRSGPSTDTQYFGPGTRLTVL.